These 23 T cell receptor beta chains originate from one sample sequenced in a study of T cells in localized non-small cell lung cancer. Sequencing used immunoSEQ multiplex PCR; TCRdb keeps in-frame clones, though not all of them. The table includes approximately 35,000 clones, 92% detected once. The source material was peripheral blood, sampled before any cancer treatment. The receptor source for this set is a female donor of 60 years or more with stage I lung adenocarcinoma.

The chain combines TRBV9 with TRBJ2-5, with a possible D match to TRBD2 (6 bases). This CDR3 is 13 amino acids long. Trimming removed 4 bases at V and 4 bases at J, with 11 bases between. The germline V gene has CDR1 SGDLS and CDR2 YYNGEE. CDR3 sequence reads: CASSSRLGETQYF. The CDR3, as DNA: TGTGCCAGCAGCTCGCGACTAGGAGAGACCCAGTACTTC.

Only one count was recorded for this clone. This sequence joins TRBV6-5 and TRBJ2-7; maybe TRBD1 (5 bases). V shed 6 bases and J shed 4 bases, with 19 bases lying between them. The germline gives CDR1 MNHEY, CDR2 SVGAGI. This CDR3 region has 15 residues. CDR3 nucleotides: TGTGCCAGCAGCCAAGCAGGGTATCCAGGTTACGAGCAGTACTTC. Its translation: CASSQAGYPGYEQYF.

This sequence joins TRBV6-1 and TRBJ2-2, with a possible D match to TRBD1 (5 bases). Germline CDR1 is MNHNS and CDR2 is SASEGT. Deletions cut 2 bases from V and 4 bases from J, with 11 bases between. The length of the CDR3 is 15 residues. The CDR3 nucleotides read TGTGCCAGCAGTGAAATGGGGCAATCCACCGGGGAGCTGTTTTTT. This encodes CASSEMGQSTGELFF.

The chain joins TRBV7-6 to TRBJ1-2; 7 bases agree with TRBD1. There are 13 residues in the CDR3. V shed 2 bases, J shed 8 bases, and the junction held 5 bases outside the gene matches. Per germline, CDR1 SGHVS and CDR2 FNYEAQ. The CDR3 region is CASSLSQGEGYTF. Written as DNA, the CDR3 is TGTGCCAGCAGCTTAAGTCAGGGGGAGGGCTACACCTTC.

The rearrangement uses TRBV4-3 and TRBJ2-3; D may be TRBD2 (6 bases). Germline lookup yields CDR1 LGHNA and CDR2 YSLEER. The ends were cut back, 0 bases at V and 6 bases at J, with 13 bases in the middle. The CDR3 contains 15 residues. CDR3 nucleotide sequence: TGCGCCAGCAGCCAAGACGGGGAGGTGGGGGATACGCAGTATTTT. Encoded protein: CASSQDGEVGDTQYF.

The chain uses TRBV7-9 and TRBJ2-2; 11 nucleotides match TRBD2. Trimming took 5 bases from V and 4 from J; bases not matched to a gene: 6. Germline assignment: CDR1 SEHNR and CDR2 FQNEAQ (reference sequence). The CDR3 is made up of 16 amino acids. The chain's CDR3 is CASSVSGGASTGELFF. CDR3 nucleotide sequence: TGTGCCAGCAGCGTTAGCGGGGGGGCGAGCACCGGGGAGCTGTTTTTT.

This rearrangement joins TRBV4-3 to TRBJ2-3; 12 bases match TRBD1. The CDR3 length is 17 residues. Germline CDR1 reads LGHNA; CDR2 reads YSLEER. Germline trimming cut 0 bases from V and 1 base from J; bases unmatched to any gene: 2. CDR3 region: CASSQEGQGAGTDTQYF. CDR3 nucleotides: TGCGCCAGCAGCCAAGAGGGACAGGGGGCAGGCACAGATACGCAGTATTTT.

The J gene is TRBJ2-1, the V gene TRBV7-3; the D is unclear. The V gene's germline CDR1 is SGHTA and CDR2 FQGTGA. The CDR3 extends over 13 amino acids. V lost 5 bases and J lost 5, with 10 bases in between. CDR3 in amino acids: CASSPGSNNEQFF. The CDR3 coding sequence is TGTGCCAGCAGCCCGGGCTCGAACAATGAGCAGTTCTTC. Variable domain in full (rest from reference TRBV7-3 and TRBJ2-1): GAGVSQTPSNKVTEKGKYVELRCDPISGHTALYWYRQSLGQGPEFLIYFQGTGAADDSGLPNDRFFAVRPEGSVSTLKIQRTERGDSAVYLCASSPGSNNEQFFGPGTRLTVL.

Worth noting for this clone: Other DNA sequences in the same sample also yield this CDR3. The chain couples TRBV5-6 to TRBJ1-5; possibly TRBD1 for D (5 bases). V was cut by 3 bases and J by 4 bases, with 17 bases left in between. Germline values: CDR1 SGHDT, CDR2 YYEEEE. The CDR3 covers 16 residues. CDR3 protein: CASSSGPPTLNQPQHF. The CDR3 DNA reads TGTGCCAGCAGCTCGGGACCACCAACCCTGAATCAGCCCCAGCATTTT.

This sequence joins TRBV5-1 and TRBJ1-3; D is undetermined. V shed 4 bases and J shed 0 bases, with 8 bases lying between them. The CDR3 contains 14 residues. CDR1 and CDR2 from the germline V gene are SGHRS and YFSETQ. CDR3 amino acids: CASSPDGSGNTIYF. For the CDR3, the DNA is TGCGCCAGCAGCCCGGACGGCTCTGGAAACACCATATATTTT.

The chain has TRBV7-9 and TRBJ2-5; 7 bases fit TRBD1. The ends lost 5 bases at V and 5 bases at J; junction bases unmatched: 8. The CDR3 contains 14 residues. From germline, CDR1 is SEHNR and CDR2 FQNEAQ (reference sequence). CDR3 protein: CASSERQGWETQYF. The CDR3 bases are TGTGCCAGCAGCGAAAGACAGGGTTGGGAGACCCAGTACTTC.

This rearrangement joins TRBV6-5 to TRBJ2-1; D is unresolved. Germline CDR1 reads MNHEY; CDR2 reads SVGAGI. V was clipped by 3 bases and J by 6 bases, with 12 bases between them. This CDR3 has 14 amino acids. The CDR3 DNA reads TGTGCCAGCAGTTATACTGCTAGTAGCAATGAGCAGTTCTTC. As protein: CASSYTASSNEQFF.

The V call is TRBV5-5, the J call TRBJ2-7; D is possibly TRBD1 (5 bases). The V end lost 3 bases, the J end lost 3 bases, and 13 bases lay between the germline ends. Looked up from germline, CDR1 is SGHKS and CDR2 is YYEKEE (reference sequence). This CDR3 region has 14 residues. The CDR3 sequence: CASSWGQGYYEQYF. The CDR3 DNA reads TGTGCCAGCAGCTGGGGTCAGGGCTACTACGAGCAGTACTTC.

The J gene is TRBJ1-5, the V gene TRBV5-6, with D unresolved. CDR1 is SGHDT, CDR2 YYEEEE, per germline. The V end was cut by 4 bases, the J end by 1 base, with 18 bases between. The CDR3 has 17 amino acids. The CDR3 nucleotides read TGTGCCAGCAGCCGCTCAGGTTATCCCCCAAGCAATCAGCCCCAGCATTTT. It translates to CASSRSGYPPSNQPQHF.

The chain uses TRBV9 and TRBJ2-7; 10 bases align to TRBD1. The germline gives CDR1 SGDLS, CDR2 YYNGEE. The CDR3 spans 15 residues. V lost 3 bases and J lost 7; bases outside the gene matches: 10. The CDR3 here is CASSAVDRGLREQYF. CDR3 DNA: TGTGCCAGCAGCGCAGTAGACAGGGGGCTGCGGGAGCAGTACTTC.

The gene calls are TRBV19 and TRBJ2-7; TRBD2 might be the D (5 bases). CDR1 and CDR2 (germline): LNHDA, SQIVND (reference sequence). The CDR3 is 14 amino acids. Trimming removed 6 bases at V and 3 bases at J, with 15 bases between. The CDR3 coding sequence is TGTGCCAGTAGCAGCTTGAGCGGCGACTACGAGCAGTACTTC. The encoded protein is CASSSLSGDYEQYF.

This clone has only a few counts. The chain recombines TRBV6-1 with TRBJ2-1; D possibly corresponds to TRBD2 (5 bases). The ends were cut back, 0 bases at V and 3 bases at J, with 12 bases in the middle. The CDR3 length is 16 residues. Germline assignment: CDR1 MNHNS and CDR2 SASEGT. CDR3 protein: CASSEALSGYYNEQFF. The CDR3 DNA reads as TGTGCCAGCAGTGAAGCGCTAAGCGGTTACTACAATGAGCAGTTCTTC.

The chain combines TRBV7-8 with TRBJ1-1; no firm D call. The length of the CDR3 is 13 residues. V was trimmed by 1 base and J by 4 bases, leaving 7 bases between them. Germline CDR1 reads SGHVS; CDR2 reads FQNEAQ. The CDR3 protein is CASSLDGITEAFF. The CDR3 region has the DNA TGTGCCAGCAGCTTAGACGGCATCACTGAAGCTTTCTTT.

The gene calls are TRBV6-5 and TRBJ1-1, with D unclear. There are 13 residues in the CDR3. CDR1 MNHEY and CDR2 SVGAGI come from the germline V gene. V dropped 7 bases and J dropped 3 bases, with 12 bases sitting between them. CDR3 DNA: TGTGCCAGCACCAAGACCGAGGACACTGAAGCTTTCTTT. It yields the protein CASTKTEDTEAFF.

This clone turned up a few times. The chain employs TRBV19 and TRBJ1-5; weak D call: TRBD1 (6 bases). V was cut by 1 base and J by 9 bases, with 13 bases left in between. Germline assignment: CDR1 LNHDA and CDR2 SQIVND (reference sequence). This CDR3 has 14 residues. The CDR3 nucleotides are TGTGCCAGTAGTATAGGGGGGCAGCGTTCGCCCCAGCATTTT. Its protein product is CASSIGGQRSPQHF.

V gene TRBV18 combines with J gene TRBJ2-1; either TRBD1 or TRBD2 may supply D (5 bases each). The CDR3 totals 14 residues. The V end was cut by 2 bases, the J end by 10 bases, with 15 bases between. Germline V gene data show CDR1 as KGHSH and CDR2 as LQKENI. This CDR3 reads CASSPIGAGLEQFF. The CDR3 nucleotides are TGTGCCAGCTCACCAATCGGGGCAGGTCTGGAGCAGTTCTTC.

As DNA, the CDR3 is TGTGCCTGCGGGTATAATTCACCCCTCCACTTT. Its protein is CACGYNSPLHF. The rearrangement uses TRBV30 and TRBJ1-6, with D unresolved. Trimming cost V 6 bases and J 4 bases, with 4 bases left between them. This CDR3 spans 11 amino acids. The germline V gene encodes CDR1 GTSNPN and CDR2 SVGIG (reference sequence).

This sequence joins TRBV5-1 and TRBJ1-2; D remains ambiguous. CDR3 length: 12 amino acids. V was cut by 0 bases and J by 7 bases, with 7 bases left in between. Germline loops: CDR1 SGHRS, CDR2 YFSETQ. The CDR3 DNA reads TGCGCCAGCAGCTTGGAGGGAGGTGGCTACACCTTC. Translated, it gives CASSLEGGGYTF.